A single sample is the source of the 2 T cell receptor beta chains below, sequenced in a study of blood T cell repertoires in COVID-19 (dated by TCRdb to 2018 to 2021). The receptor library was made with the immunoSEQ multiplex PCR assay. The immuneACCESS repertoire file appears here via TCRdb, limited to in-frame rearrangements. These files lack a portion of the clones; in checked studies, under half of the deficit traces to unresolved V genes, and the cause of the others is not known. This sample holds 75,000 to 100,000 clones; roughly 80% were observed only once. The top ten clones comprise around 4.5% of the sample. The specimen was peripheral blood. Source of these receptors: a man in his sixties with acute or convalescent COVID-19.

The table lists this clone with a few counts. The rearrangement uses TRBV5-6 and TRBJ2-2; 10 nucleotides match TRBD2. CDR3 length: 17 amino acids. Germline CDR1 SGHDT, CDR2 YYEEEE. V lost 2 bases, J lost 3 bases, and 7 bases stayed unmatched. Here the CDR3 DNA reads TGTGCCAGCAGCTTCAGCGGGAGGGCCCTCTACACCGGGGAGCTGTTTTTT. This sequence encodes CASSFSGRALYTGELFF.

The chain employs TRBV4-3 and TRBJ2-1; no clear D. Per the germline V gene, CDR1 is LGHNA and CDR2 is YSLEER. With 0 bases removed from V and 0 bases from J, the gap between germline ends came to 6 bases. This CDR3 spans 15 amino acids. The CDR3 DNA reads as TGCGCCAGCAGCCAAGAAAGTAGCTCCTACAATGAGCAGTTCTTC. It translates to CASSQESSSYNEQFF.